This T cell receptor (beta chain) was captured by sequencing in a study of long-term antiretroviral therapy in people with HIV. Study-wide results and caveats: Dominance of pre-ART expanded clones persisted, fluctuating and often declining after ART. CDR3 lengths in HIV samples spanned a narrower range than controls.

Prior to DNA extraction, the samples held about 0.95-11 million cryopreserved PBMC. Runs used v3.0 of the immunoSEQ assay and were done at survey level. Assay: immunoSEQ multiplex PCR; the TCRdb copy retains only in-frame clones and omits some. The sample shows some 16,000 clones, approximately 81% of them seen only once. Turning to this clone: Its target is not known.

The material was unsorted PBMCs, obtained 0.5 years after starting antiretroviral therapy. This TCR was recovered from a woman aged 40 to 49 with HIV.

CDR3 sequence reads: CASSHMGTGTYNEQFF. The CDR3 region has the DNA TGTGCCAGCAGCCATATGGGGACAGGGACCTACAATGAGCAGTTCTTC. The chain recombines TRBV14 with TRBJ2-1; 9 nucleotides line up with TRBD1. The germline V gene has CDR1 SGHDN and CDR2 FVKESK. The CDR3 sequence is 16 residues long. With 3 bases clipped from V and 2 bases from J, the junction kept 5 bases outside the gene matches.